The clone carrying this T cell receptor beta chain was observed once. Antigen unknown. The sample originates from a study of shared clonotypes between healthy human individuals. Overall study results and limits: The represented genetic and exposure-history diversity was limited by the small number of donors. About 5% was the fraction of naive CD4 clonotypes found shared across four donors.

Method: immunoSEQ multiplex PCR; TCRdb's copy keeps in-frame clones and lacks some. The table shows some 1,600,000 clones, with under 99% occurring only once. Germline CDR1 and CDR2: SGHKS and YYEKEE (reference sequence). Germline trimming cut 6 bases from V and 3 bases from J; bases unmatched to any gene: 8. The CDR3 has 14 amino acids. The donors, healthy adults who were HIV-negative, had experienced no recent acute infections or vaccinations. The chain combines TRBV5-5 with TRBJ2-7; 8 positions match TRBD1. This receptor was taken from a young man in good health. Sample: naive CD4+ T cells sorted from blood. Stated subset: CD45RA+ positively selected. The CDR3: CASIKTGAVYEQYF. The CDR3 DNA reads TGTGCCAGCATCAAGACAGGGGCTGTCTACGAGCAGTACTTC.